Reported below is one T cell receptor beta chain. No cognate antigen has been identified for it. It has no much larger one-base neighbor in the sample; base qualities were not kept. The entry originates in a study of beta chain features in type 1 diabetes listed by TCRdb under 2018. With regard to the full study: Patients and healthy donors did not differ in mean age, gender distribution, total cell number or subset yield. Across all samples, some 100,000,000 sorted cells were examined, and cell number per subset correlated strongly with RNA yield. The study compared the TCRB repertoires of sorted circulating CD4+ T cell subsets in recently diagnosed type 1 diabetes patients with those in matched healthy donors. Regulatory and stem cell-like memory subsets were isolated from only 8 patients and roughly 8 healthy donors, whereas naive and central memory subsets came from all 30 or so donors.

Paper-wide results and their limitations: A moderate but significant shortening of TCRB CDR3 length was observed in type 1 diabetes patients in all four CD4+ subsets. Naive, central memory and regulatory TCRB repertoires appeared more similar among patients than among healthy donors. PCR might favor shorter templates, but patient and control samples were amplified and corrected together, so any skew would affect both groups equally. HLA sub-analyses involved small numbers of individuals, so any influence of HLA type on TCRB rearrangement remained unresolved. Patients with type 1 diabetes made fewer insertions and deleted more nucleotides at VDJ recombination sites, implying thymic rearrangement abnormalities. Because cDNA was sequenced instead of genomic DNA, highly expressing activated cells could be over-represented, though the groups showed no difference in activation or CD3 levels.

From V the trimming removes 0 bases and from J it removes 4 bases, while the gene matches leave 3 bases of the junction unaccounted for. The CDR3 starts with the cysteine, ends with the phenylalanine, and has 14 residues. The only DNA kept is the CDR3, 42 bases in frame from the first base. Taken from the germline V gene, the CDR1 and CDR2 loops are MNHEY and SVGAGI. The entire isolated RNA was reverse transcribed using the High Capacity cDNA Reverse Transcription Kit, and thus expressed TCRB transcripts were sequenced. Deep immunoSEQ sequencing was performed on naive, central memory and regulatory T cell samples, with an average of roughly 3.3 million total reads per sample. Sorted cells were lysed in RLT buffer, and RNA was extracted using DNase-treated RNeasy Micro or Mini kits according to cell number. To prevent cross-contamination, every cell subset was processed on its own, while patient and healthy donor samples were processed together. The immunoSEQ multiplex PCR was used to amplify TCRB sequences from cDNA, generating 87-bp fragments that spanned the CDR3 region. Sequencing of the amplicons was done on the Illumina HiSeq platform. The original methods were these. Synthetic template baselines were used to correct PCR bias computationally, reads within Hamming distance 2 were collapsed, and singletons that could not be merged were discarded. Reads were aligned against IMGT so that V, D and J genes, CDR3 length and insertions or deletions at six rearrangement sites could be assigned. Within each subset, clonotype counts were normalized to sorted cell number, and only after that were true diversity and Gini coefficients computed with the tcR R package. The overlap coefficient, calculated on TCRB nucleotide sequences, was used to quantify repertoire sharing. As a proxy for the pre-selection repertoire, out-of-frame TCRB sequences from naive cells were analyzed. The table comes from immuneACCESS by way of TCRdb, which keeps in-frame sequences with V and J called. Part of the clones is missing from these tables; in studies checked, under half for an unresolved V gene and the rest for unknown reasons. The V and J calls and clone size are taken from that table; D and trimming were inferred from the DNA. This sample has 900,000 or so clones in its table, and around a sixth of those were observed once. 0.02% to 0.03% of the sample lies in the top ten.

Each donor gave one peripheral blood draw, averaging roughly 100 mL, which was collected into heparinised tubes. A BD FACSAria II was used to sort naive, central memory, regulatory and stem cell-like memory CD4+ T cells with a panel that included CD45RO, CCR7, CD25, CD127, CD95 and CD27. A purity above 95% was achieved for all sorted populations. PBMCs were isolated immediately by Lymphoprep density gradient centrifugation and stained directly without culture. To minimize batch effects, samples were stained and sorted in pairs, one healthy donor with one patient per experiment. The sequence derives from a woman under 30 in good health. The sequenced material came from naive CD4+ T cells from blood. The meaning of the sample's cell subset or site label: true naive CD4+ T cells. The chain couples TRBV6-5 to TRBJ2-7, and TRBD1 aligns with 7 junction nucleotides. CDR3 protein: CASSYSGQTYEQYF. The DNA sequence reads TGTGCCAGCAGTTACTCGGGACAGACATACGAGCAGTACTTC.